This T cell receptor beta chain was recorded in a study of blood T cell repertoires in COVID-19 (dated by TCRdb to the early 2020s). About the investigation overall: Collaborator samples came from the United States, Italy and Spain and covered acute and convalescent phases of COVID-19. The material from the prospective study consisted of cDNA or gDNA derived from T cells, B-cell-depleted T cells, or PBMCs. Subjects who had been exposed to COVID-19, were actively infected with it, or had recovered from it provided the deeply sampled blood TCRbeta repertoires that made up the dataset. The repertoires were released in a freely available public database meant as a resource for research on the immune response to SARS-CoV-2. The samples were drawn from the first 160 participants of the ongoing ImmuneRACE study and from 950 to 1,500 subjects provided by 6 global collaborators. Sample metadata almost always included a de-identified subject ID, COVID-19 status, age in years and sex. Where available, HLA class I and class II types were taken from metadata supplied by the sample provider and were not determined by assay-based typing.

Comment on this clone: Its specific antigen is unknown. No quality values exist for individual bases; no much larger clone is one base distant.

Points the paper makes about the study in general: The quantity of clinical and demographic metadata differed by source and by participant and was supplied without curation.

Enrolling through a virtual design, the prospective study's participants ranged in age from roughly 18 to 89 years and lived across more than 20 United States geographic areas. To assign participants to cohorts, the prospective study relied on clinical history that participants themselves reported in a screening survey and a study questionnaire. Recovered participants in ImmuneRACE Cohort 3 were defined by two consecutive negative NP/OP PCR tests, clearance by a healthcare professional, or resolution of symptoms. In the prospective study, mobile phlebotomists collected whole blood, serum and a nasopharyngeal or oropharyngeal swab from each participant. Additional blood draws and questionnaires over an approximately two-month period could optionally be provided by prospective study participants. Before DNA extraction, blood samples from the prospective study were shipped at room temperature or frozen.

The V and J ends are trimmed by 1 base and 1 base, leaving 11 bases between them. From the cysteine through the phenylalanine, the CDR3 covers 16 amino acids. Only CDR3 DNA is held: 48 bases, read in frame from base 1. The germline V gene yields SGDLS for CDR1 and YYNGEE for CDR2. TCRbeta CDR3 regions were amplified from genomic DNA by means of the immunoSEQ Assay, a bias-controlled multiplex PCR. From the authors' description of their analysis: Within the assay, amplification of reference gene primers was used to estimate how many nucleated cells each sample contained. Sequence reads were collapsed and filtered to measure the absolute abundance of every unique TCRbeta CDR3 rearrangement. Productive Simpson clonality was computed per sample as the square root of Simpson's diversity index over productive rearrangements. TCRdb's version of the immuneACCESS table is confined to in-frame rearrangements and falls short of the full clone set. An unresolved V gene accounts for under half of the shortfall where checked; the remainder is of unknown origin. The V and J calls and clone size are taken from that table; D and trimming were inferred from the DNA. This sample lists hundreds of thousands of clones; approximately 92% were detected once. The top ten clones comprise around 1.1% of the sample.

The receptor's source is a man aged 25 to 45 who had recovered from COVID-19. What was sequenced was PBMCs or T cells enriched from blood (not recorded which). The chain uses TRBV9 and TRBJ2-2, with the D segment identity uncertain. The DNA is as follows: TGTGCCAGCAGCGTAAACCGTCCAGAGAACACCGGGGAGCTGTTTTTT. It encodes CASSVNRPENTGELFF.